The T cell receptor (beta chain) described here comes from a study of shared clonotypes between healthy human individuals. It was CD45RO-negative cells, positively selected for CCR7, that made up naive CD8 cells, with terminally differentiated effector memory CD45RA+ cells excluded. Data came from immunoSEQ multiplex PCR; TCRdb stores just in-frame clones and leaves some out. Among about 2.1 million clones, over 85% were seen once, and the ten largest hold more than 1.5%. Input material: naive CD8+ T cells from PBMCs. This clonotype was sampled from a man between 18 and 29 years old in good health. Some clones in this sample may be carry-over from other donors' samples.

In nucleotides, the CDR3 is TGTGCCAGCAGCGCCCCATGGGGACGGGATAACACCGGGGAGCTGTTTTTT. Amino acid sequence: CASSAPWGRDNTGELFF. The chain has TRBV9 and TRBJ2-2; tentatively, D is TRBD1 or TRBD2 (5 bases each). This CDR3 is 17 amino acids long. The V gene lost 3 bases and the J gene lost 2 bases, with 17 bases spanning the gap. In germline, CDR1 is SGDLS, CDR2 YYNGEE.